This TCR beta chain was sequenced in a study of low-dose radiotherapy and immunotherapy resistance in tumors. Background on the study: TRAV- and TRBV-specific primers were used for first-strand cDNA, which covered alpha and beta chains.

The PCR that amplified TCRs ran for approximately 20 cycles, relying on a constant-region primer and a V-primer adapter. After the mRNA was isolated, it was amplified using in vitro transcription. TCRdb ran MiXCR on the reads and lists one entry per CDR3 protein. This repertoire shows some 52,000 distinct CDR3 sequences, around 35% found once; its top ten account for 7% to 10%. Time point meaning: after trial treatment. Treatment in this sample: LDRT plus nivolumab, ipilimumab, low-dose cyclophosphamide and aspirin (RACIN trial). Advanced solid tumors without tumor-infiltrating lymphocytes were required for inclusion. This clonotype was observed a few times. Trimming shortened V by 2 bases and J by 4 bases, and 13 bases separated the two germline ends. Germline V CDR1 and CDR2: SGHRS, YFSETQ. The CDR3 is made up of 14 amino acids.

The sample consisted of PBMCs, taken after low-dose radiotherapy plus immunotherapy. The sequence was collected from a male donor with rectosigmoid adenocarcinoma. V gene TRBV5-1 combines with J gene TRBJ2-7, with D unclear. The CDR3, as DNA: TGCGCCAGCAGCTTTGCTAGTCCGGGTTACGAGCAGTACTTC. Its translation: CASSFASPGYEQYF.